This passage covers 9 T cell receptor beta chains from one sample sequenced in a study of T cell changes during pregnancy in multiple sclerosis. The data were produced by immunoSEQ multiplex PCR, yet TCRdb's version contains in-frame clones alone and is incomplete. Among fewer than 12,000 clones listed, about 89% were seen once. The material was CD8+ T cells from peripheral blood mononuclear cells, obtained in the first trimester of pregnancy. The receptors were gathered from a female donor in good health, enrolled as a control in a pregnancy study.

This clone was seen only a few times. The rearrangement joins TRBV11-3 to TRBJ1-1; perhaps TRBD1 as D (6 bases). This CDR3 is built from 14 residues. Deletions cut 5 bases from V and 7 bases from J, with 17 bases between. Germline-derived CDR1 and CDR2 are SGHNT and YENEEA. The CDR3 spells CASSRSQGFHEAFF. In DNA form, the CDR3 reads TGTGCCAGCAGCCGAAGCCAGGGGTTTCATGAAGCTTTCTTT. The full variable domain, in which reference TRBV11-3 and TRBJ1-1 provide the parts outside the CDR3, is EAGVVQSPRYKIIEKKQPVAFWCNPISGHNTLYWYLQNLGQGPELLIRYENEEAVDDSQLPKDRFSAERLKGVDSTLKIQPAELGDSAVYLCASSRSQGFHEAFFGQGTRLTVV.

Concerning this clone: A read error may be the cause here, since a much bigger clone is one base away. In the same sample, other DNA sequences code for this CDR3. V gene TRBV6-4 combines with J gene TRBJ2-3, with TRBD2 matching over 12 bases. Germline V gives CDR1 MRHNA, CDR2 SNTAGT. V was pared by 0 bases and J by 5 bases, with 0 bases of the junction left unmatched. The CDR3 loop spans 15 amino acids. CDR3 loop: CASSDSTSGGDTQYF. CDR3 in DNA: TGTGCCAGCAGTGACTCGACTAGCGGGGGAGATACGCAGTATTTT.

J is TRBJ1-2 and V is TRBV6-1; 7 nucleotides line up with TRBD1. The CDR3 is 14 amino acids. V shed 6 bases and J 9 bases; nucleotides not matched to a gene: 13. Germline CDR1 reads MNHNS; CDR2 reads SASEGT. The CDR3: CASSLVSKGQSYTF. In DNA, the CDR3 is TGTGCCAGCAGCCTCGTGAGTAAGGGACAGAGCTACACCTTC.

The genes are TRBV11-3 and TRBJ2-3, with 9 bases fitting TRBD1. The germline V gene encodes CDR1 SGHNT and CDR2 YENEEA. CDR3 length: 16 amino acids. Losses at the gene ends were 1 base for V and 8 bases for J; bases not matched to a gene: 10. The CDR3 bases are TGTGCCAGCAGCTTAGTCTTCTCGGGGGACAGGGCTACGCAGTATTTT. Translation gives CASSLVFSGDRATQYF.

The rearrangement uses TRBV19 and TRBJ1-2; D possibly corresponds to TRBD1 (6 bases). CDR3 length equals 15 residues. V lost 3 bases and J 6 bases, leaving 17 bases between the germline ends. Germline CDR1 reads LNHDA; CDR2 reads SQIVND (reference sequence). DNA for the CDR3: TGTGCCAGTAGTATTTTTTCACAGGGATATAATGGCTACACCTTC. Its protein product is CASSIFSQGYNGYTF.

The chain employs TRBV27 and TRBJ1-5; 9 bases agree with TRBD1. CDR3 length equals 17 residues. Germline values: CDR1 MNHEY, CDR2 SMNVEV (reference sequence). V was clipped by 6 bases and J by 7 bases; unmatched bases: 16. The CDR3 protein is CASRLEGTGSRNQPQHF. CDR3 nucleotides: TGTGCCAGCAGATTAGAGGGGACAGGGTCAAGGAACCAGCCCCAGCATTTT.

J is TRBJ1-2 and V is TRBV30, with TRBD1 identical over 8 bases. The CDR3 sequence is 14 residues long. V shed 3 bases and J 6 bases; nucleotides not matched to a gene: 9. Germline lookup yields CDR1 GTSNPN and CDR2 SVGIG (reference sequence). CDR3 sequence: CAWRTGVGEDGYTF. The CDR3 DNA follows: TGTGCCTGGAGGACAGGGGTCGGTGAGGATGGCTACACCTTC.

This chain joins TRBV4-3 and TRBJ1-2, with D perhaps TRBD1 (5 bases). Trimming removed 0 bases from V and 5 bases from J, with 16 bases in between. Germline assignment: CDR1 LGHNA and CDR2 YSLEER. This CDR3 spans 16 amino acids. The CDR3 bases are TGCGCCAGCAGCCAAGATCCCGGGGGGAGAGGGTATGGCTACACCTTC. Translated, it gives CASSQDPGGRGYGYTF.

The rearrangement joins TRBV9 to TRBJ2-7, with a possible D match to TRBD2 (7 bases). Germline V CDR1 and CDR2: SGDLS, YYNGEE. Trimming took 0 bases from V and 3 from J, leaving 19 bases between them. This CDR3 region has 17 residues. CDR3 DNA sequence: TGTGCCAGCAGCGTAGAGGGGGGGCCGAGTGCTATCTACGAGCAGTACTTC. Protein sequence: CASSVEGGPSAIYEQYF.